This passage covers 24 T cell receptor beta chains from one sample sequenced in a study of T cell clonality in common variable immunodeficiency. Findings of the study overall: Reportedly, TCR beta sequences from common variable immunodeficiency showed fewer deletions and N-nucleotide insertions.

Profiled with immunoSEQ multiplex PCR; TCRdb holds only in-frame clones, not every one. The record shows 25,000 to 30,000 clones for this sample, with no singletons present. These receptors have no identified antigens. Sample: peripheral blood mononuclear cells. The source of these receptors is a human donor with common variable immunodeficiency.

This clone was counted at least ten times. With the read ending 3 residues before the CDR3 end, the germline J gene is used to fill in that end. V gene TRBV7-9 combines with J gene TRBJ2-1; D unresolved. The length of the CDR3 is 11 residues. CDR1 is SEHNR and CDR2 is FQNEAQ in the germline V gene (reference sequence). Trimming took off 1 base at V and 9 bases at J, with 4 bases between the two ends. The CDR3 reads CASSLEGEQFF. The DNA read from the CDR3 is TGTGCCAGCAGCTTAGAGGGTGAG.

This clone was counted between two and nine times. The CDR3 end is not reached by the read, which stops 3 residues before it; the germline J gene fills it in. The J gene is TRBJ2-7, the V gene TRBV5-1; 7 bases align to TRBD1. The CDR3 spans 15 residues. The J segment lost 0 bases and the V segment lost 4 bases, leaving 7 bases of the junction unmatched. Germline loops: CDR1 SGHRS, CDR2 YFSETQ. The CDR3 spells CASSLGGQSSYEQYF. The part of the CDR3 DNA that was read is TGCGCCAGCAGCCTAGGGGGCCAGAGCTCCTACGAG.

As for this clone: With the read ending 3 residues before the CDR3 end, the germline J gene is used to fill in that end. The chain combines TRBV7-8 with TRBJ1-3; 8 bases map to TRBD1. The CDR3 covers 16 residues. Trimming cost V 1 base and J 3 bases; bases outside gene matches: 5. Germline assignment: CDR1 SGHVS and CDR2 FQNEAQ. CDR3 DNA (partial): TGTGCCAGCAGCTTAGACCGGGACAGGCATGGAAACACC. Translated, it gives CASSLDRDRHGNT. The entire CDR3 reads CASSLDRDRHGNTIYF.

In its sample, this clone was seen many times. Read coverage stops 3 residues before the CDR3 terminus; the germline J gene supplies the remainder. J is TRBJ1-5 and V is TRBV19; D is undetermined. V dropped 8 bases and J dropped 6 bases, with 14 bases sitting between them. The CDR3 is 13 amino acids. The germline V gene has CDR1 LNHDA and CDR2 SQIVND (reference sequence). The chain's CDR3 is CASVRARGQPQHF. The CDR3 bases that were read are TGTGCCAGTGTTAGGGCGCGAGGTCAGCCC. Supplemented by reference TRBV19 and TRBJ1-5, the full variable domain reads DGGITQSPKYLFRKEGQNVTLSCEQNLNHDAMYWYRQDPGQGLRLIYYSQIVNDFQKGDIAEGYSVSREKKESFPLTVTSAQKNPTAFYLCASVRARGQPQHFGDGTRLSIL.

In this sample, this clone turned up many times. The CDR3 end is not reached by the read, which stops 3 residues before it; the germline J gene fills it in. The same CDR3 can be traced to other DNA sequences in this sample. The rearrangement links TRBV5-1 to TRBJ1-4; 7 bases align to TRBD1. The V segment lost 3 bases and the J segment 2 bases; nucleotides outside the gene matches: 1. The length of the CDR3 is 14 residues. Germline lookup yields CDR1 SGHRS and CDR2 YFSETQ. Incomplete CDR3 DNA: TGCGCCAGCAGCTCGACAGGGACTAATGAAAAA. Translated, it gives CASSSTGTNEK. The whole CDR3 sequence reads CASSSTGTNEKLFF.

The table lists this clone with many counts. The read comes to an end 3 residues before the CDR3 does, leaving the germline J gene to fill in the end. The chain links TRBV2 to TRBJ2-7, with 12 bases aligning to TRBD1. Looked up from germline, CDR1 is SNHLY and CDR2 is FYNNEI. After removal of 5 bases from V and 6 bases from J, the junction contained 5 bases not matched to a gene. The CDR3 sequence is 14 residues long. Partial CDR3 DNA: TGTGCCAGCAGTCCCGGGACAGGGGGCTTCGAG. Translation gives CASSPGTGGFE. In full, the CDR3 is CASSPGTGGFEQYF.

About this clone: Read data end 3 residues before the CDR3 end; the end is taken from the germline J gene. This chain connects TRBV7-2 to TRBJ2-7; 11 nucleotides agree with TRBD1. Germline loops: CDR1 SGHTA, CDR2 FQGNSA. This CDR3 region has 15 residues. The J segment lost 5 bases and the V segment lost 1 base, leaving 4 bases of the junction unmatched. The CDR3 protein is CASSLGTGGEDEQYF. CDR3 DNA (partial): TGTGCCAGCAGCTTAGGGACAGGGGGCGAGGACGAG.

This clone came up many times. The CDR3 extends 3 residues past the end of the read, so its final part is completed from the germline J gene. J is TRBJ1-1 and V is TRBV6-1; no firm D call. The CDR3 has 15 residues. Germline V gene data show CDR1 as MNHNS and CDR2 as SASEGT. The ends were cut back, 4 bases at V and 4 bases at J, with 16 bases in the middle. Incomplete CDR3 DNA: TGTGCCAGCAGTGTGTCTCTTCAACAACGCACTGAA. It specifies CASSVSLQQRTE. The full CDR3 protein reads CASSVSLQQRTEAFF.

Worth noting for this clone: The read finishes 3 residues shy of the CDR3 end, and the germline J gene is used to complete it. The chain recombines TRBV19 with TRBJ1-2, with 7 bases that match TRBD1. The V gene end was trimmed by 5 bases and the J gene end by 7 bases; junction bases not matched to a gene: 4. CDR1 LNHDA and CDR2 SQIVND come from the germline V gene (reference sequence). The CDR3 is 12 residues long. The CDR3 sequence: CASSGDRAGYTF. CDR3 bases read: TGTGCCAGTAGTGGAGACAGGGCTGGC.

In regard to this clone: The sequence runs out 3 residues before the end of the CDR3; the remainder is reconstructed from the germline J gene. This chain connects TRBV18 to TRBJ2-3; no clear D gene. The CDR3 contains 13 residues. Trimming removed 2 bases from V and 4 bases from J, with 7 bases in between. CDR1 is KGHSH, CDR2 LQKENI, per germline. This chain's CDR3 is CASSPFVADTQYF. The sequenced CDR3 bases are TGTGCCAGCTCACCATTTGTCGCAGATACG. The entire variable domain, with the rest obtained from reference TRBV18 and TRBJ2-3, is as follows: NAGVMQNPRHLVRRRGQEARLRCSPMKGHSHVYWYRQLPEEGLKFMVYLQKENIIDESGMPKERFSAEFPKEGPSILRIQQVVRGDSAAYFCASSPFVADTQYFGPGTRLTVL.

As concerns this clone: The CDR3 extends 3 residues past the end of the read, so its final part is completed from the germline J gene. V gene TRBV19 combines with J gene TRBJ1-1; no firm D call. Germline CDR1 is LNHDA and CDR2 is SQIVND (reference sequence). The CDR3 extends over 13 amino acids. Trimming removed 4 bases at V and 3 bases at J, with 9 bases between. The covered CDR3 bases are TGTGCCAGTAGTACTTACCGGGACACTGAA. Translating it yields CASSTYRDTE. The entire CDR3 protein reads CASSTYRDTEAFF.

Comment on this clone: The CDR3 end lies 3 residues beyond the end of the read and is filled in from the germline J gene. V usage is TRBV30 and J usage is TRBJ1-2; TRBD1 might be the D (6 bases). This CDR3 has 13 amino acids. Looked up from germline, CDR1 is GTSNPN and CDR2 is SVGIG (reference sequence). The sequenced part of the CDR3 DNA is TGTGCCTGGAGCGCGTCAGGGGTGGGCGGC. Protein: CAWSASGVGG. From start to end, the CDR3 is CAWSASGVGGYTF.

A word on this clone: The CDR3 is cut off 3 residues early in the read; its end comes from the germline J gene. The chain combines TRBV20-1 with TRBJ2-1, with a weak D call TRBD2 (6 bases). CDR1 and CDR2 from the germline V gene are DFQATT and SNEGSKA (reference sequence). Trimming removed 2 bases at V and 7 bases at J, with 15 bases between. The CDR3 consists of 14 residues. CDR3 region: CSARQLDYSNEQFF. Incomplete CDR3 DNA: TGCAGTGCTAGACAACTGGACTACTCGAATGAG.

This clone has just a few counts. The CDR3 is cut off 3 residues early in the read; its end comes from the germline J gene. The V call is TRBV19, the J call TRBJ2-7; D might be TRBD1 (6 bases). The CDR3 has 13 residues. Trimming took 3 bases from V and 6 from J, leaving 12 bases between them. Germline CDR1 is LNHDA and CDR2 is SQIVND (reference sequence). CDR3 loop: CASSINRVGEQYF. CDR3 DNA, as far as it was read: TGTGCCAGTAGTATTAACAGGGTGGGCGAG.

CDR3 sequence: CASSRSFTGWDNEKLFF. Partial CDR3 DNA: TGTGCCAGCAGCCGTAGTTTCACAGGGTGGGATAATGAAAAA. The rearrangement joins TRBV7-6 to TRBJ1-4, with a possible D match to TRBD1 (6 bases). The read terminates 3 residues before the CDR3 end, so the remaining end is supplied by the germline J gene. Germline V gene lookup returns CDR1 SGHVS and CDR2 FNYEAQ. V shed 5 bases and J shed 4 bases, with 20 bases lying between them. The CDR3 covers 17 residues.

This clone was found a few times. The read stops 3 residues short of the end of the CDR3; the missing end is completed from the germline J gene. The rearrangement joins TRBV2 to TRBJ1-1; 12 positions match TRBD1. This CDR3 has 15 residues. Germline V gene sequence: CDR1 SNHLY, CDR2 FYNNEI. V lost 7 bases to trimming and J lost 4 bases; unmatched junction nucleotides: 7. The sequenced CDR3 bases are TGTGCCAGCATCCGGGACAGGGGGCTAGGCACTGAA. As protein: CASIRDRGLGTE. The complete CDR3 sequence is CASIRDRGLGTEAFF. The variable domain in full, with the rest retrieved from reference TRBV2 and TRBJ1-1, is EPEVTQTPSHQVTQMGQEVILRCVPISNHLYFYWYRQILGQKVEFLVSFYNNEISEKSEIFDDQFSVERPDGSNFTLKIRSTKLEDSAMYFCASIRDRGLGTEAFFGQGTRLTVV.

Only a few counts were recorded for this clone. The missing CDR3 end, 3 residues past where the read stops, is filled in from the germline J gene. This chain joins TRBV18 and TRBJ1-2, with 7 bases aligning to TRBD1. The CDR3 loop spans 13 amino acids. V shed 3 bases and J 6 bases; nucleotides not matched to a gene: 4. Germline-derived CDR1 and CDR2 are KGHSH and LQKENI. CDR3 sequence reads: CASSPDRDHGYTF. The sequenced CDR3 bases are TGTGCCAGCTCACCCGACAGGGACCATGGC. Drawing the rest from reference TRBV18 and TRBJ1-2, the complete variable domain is NAGVMQNPRHLVRRRGQEARLRCSPMKGHSHVYWYRQLPEEGLKFMVYLQKENIIDESGMPKERFSAEFPKEGPSILRIQQVVRGDSAAYFCASSPDRDHGYTFGSGTRLTVV.

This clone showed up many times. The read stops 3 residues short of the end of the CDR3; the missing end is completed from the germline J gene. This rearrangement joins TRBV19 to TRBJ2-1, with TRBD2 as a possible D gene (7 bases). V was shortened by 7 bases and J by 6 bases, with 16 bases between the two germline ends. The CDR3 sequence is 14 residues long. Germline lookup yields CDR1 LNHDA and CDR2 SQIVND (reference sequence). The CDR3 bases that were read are TGTGCCAGTATAGAGAGGGGGGGCCTCAATGAG. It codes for CASIERGGLNE. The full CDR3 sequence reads CASIERGGLNEQFF.

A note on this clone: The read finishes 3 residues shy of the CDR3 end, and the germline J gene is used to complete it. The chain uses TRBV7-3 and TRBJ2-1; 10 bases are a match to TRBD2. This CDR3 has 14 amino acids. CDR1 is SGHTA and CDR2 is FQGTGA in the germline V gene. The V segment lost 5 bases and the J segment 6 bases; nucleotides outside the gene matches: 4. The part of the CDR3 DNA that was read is TGTGCCAGCAGCCCGGGACTAGCGAGCAATGAG. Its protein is CASSPGLASNE. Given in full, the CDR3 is CASSPGLASNEQFF.

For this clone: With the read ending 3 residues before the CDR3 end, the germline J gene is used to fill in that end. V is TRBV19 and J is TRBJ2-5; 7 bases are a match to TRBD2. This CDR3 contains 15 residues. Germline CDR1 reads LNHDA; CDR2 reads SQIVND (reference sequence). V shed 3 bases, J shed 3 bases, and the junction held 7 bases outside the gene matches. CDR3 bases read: TGTGCCAGTAGTATTAGTGACCGGGGGGAAGAGACC. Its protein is CASSISDRGEET. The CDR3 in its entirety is CASSISDRGEETQYF.

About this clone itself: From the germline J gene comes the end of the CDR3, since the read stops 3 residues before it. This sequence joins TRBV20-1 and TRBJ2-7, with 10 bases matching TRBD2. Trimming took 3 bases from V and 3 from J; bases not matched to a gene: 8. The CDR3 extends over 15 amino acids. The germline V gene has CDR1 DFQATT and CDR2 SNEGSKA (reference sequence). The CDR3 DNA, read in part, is TGCAGTGCTAGTCTAGCGGGGGCCTCGTTCTACGAG. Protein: CSASLAGASFYE. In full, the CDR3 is CSASLAGASFYEQYF.

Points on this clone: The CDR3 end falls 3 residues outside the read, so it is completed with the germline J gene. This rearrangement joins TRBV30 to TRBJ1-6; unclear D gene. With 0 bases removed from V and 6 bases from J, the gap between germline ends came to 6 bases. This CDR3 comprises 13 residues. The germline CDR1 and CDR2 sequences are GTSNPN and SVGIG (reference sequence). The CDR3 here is CAWSVVLNSPLHF. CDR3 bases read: TGTGCCTGGAGTGTTGTCCTTAATTCACCC.

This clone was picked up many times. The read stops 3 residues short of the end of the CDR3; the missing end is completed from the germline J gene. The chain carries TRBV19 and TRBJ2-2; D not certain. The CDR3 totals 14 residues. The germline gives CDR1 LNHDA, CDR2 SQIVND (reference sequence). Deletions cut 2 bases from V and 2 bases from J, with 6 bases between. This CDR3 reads CASSIRLNTGELFF. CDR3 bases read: TGTGCCAGTAGTATACGACTCAACACCGGGGAG.

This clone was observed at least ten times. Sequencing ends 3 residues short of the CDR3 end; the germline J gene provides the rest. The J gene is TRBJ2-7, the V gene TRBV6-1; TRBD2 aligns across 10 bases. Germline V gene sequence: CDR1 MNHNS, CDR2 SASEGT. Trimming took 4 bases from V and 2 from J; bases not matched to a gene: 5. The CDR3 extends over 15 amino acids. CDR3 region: CASSAQSGGAYEQYF. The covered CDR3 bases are TGTGCCAGCAGTGCTCAAAGCGGGGGGGCCTACGAG.